The 9 T cell receptor beta chains listed next were all sequenced from one sample in a study of blood T cell repertoires in COVID-19. The data were produced by immunoSEQ multiplex PCR, yet TCRdb's version contains in-frame clones alone and is incomplete. The repertoire consists of about 18,000 clones, with roughly 89% occurring once and the leading ten covering less than 15%. The specimen was peripheral blood. The receptors were sampled from a man aged 55 to 70 with active COVID-19.

The DNA for the CDR3 is TGTGCCAGCAGCCGGGGACTAGCGGGGGGTACCTACGAGCAGTACTTC. It encodes CASSRGLAGGTYEQYF. The chain links TRBV3-1 (or the pseudogene TRBV3-2) to TRBJ2-7, with 15 bases lining up with TRBD2. The CDR3 has 16 amino acids. V lost 4 bases, J lost 2 bases, and 3 bases stayed unmatched. Germline lookup yields CDR1 LGHDT and CDR2 YNNKEL (reference sequence).

This rearrangement joins TRBV7-2 to TRBJ1-1; tentatively, D is TRBD1 (5 bases). The V gene's germline CDR1 is SGHTA and CDR2 FQGNSA. V lost 5 bases and J lost 4, with 11 bases in between. This CDR3 has 13 amino acids. For the CDR3, the DNA is TGTGCCAGCAGCCCAGGACATCCCACTGAAGCTTTCTTT. Protein: CASSPGHPTEAFF.

The rearrangement joins TRBV7-3 to TRBJ2-1; 8 bases agree with TRBD1. In germline, CDR1 is SGHTA, CDR2 FQGTGA. This CDR3 has 13 residues. V shed 5 bases and J 7 bases; nucleotides not matched to a gene: 4. The CDR3: CASSTGQVNEQFF. CDR3 coding DNA: TGTGCCAGCAGCACGGGACAGGTTAATGAGCAGTTCTTC.

The CDR3 reads CSVVTSGSYEQYF. The CDR3, as DNA: TGCAGCGTCGTTACTAGCGGGAGCTACGAGCAGTACTTC. The J gene is TRBJ2-7, the V gene TRBV29-1, with 11 bases fitting TRBD2. Germline loops: CDR1 SQVTM, CDR2 ANQGSEA. V was clipped by 6 bases and J by 3 bases; unmatched bases: 4. This CDR3 has 13 amino acids.

In this sample, this clone turned up a few times. J is TRBJ2-1 and V is TRBV7-3; TRBD2 is a possible D gene (6 bases). The CDR3 has 14 amino acids. The germline V gene has CDR1 SGHTA and CDR2 FQGTGA. V lost 5 bases and J 4 bases, leaving 12 bases between the germline ends. The CDR3 DNA reads TGTGCCAGCAGCCGGGCGGGGTTATACAATGAGCAGTTCTTC. It encodes CASSRAGLYNEQFF.

The rearrangement joins TRBV28 to TRBJ1-1; TRBD1 might be the D (6 bases). The length of the CDR3 is 14 residues. Looked up from germline, CDR1 is MDHEN and CDR2 is SYDVKM. V was shortened by 5 bases and J by 2 bases, with 12 bases between the two germline ends. The CDR3 protein is CASSPQTGNTEAFF. The CDR3 DNA reads TGTGCCAGCAGTCCGCAGACAGGTAACACTGAAGCTTTCTTT.

The chain couples TRBV30 to TRBJ1-2; 11 positions match TRBD1. The V segment lost 1 base and the J segment 6 bases; nucleotides outside the gene matches: 1. This CDR3 contains 13 residues. Per the germline V gene, CDR1 is GTSNPN and CDR2 is SVGIG (reference sequence). As DNA, the CDR3 is TGTGCCTGGAGTGCGGACAGGGGGCATGGCTACACCTTC. As protein: CAWSADRGHGYTF.

CDR3 nucleotide sequence: TGTGCCAGCAGCCAAGGGGGACTAGCGGGGGTCTCCTACGAGCAGTACTTC. Its protein product is CASSQGGLAGVSYEQYF. V and J are TRBV4-2 and TRBJ2-7, with 14 bases fitting TRBD2. The CDR3 is 17 residues long. After removal of 1 base from V and 0 bases from J, the junction contained 2 bases not matched to a gene. Per germline, CDR1 LGHNA and CDR2 YNFKEQ.

V and J are TRBV7-2 and TRBJ2-7; TRBD2 matches at 9 bases. With V trimmed by 0 bases and J by 4 bases, 4 bases remained unmatched. The CDR3 is 15 amino acids. Germline CDR1 is SGHTA and CDR2 is FQGNSA. CDR3 in amino acids: CASSLATSGLYEQYF. The CDR3 coding sequence is TGTGCCAGCAGCTTAGCGACTAGCGGACTATACGAGCAGTACTTC.